The 20 T cell receptor beta chains listed next were all sequenced from one sample in a study of cytomegalovirus exposure and HLA in healthy donors. The PCR had 60 Vbeta and 13 Jbeta primers. Method: immunoSEQ multiplex PCR; TCRdb's copy keeps in-frame clones and lacks some. This table holds 310,000 or so clones, 70% to 90% found once. The sequencing input was PBMCs. These receptors originate from a woman aged 18-29 years in good health and CMV-seronegative.

The chain carries TRBV7-2 and TRBJ2-1; 8 bases are shared with TRBD2. The CDR3 has 17 amino acids. With V trimmed by 4 bases and J by 4 bases, 12 bases remained unmatched. CDR1 is SGHTA and CDR2 is FQGNSA in the germline V gene. Here the CDR3 DNA reads TGTGCCAGCAGCTCGTTCTCGAGCGGGGGCCTTTACAATGAGCAGTTCTTC. Protein product: CASSSFSSGGLYNEQFF. Full variable domain (missing parts from reference TRBV7-2 and TRBJ2-1): GAGVSQSPSNKVTEKGKDVELRCDPISGHTALYWYRQSLGQGLEFLIYFQGNSAPDKSGLPSDRFSAERTGGSVSTLTIQRTQQEDSAVYLCASSSFSSGGLYNEQFFGPGTRLTVL.

The CDR3 protein is CASSDDNQGYEQFF. The CDR3 DNA is TGTGCCAGCAGTGACGATAACCAGGGCTATGAGCAGTTCTTC. The V call is TRBV25-1, the J call TRBJ2-1; a weak D match, TRBD1 (5 bases). Germline CDR1 reads MGHDK; CDR2 reads SYGVNS. The CDR3 consists of 14 residues. Trimming removed 3 bases at V and 8 bases at J, with 14 bases between.

The chain combines TRBV5-1 with TRBJ2-3, with 15 bases that match TRBD2. The CDR3 is 17 amino acids. CDR1 and CDR2 from the germline V gene are SGHRS and YFSETQ. After removal of 6 bases from V and 4 bases from J, the junction contained 9 bases not matched to a gene. As DNA, the CDR3 is TGCGCCAGCACTTGGACTAGCGGGGGGGCGAAAGCAGATACGCAGTATTTT. This translates into CASTWTSGGAKADTQYF.

This clone was seen only a few times. This chain joins TRBV6-5 and TRBJ1-1; no firm D call. This CDR3 comprises 14 residues. Between the trimmed V and J ends, which lost 5 bases and 1 base, there was a span of 11 bases. Germline loops: CDR1 MNHEY, CDR2 SVGAGI. The CDR3 nucleotides read TGTGCCAGCAGTCCGGGTCGGCCGAACACTGAAGCTTTCTTT. The encoded protein is CASSPGRPNTEAFF.

The rearrangement links TRBV6-5 to TRBJ2-7, with 9 bases that match TRBD1. There are 13 residues in the CDR3. Germline values: CDR1 MNHEY, CDR2 SVGAGI. J was trimmed by 4 bases and V by 3 bases; bases with no gene match: 1. The CDR3 protein is CASSYGTGYEQYF. The CDR3 region has the DNA TGTGCCAGCAGTTATGGGACAGGGTACGAGCAGTACTTC.

The genes are TRBV19 and TRBJ2-7, with 8 bases matching TRBD1. V lost 5 bases, J lost 1 base, and 4 bases stayed unmatched. The CDR3 loop spans 14 amino acids. Looked up from germline, CDR1 is LNHDA and CDR2 is SQIVND (reference sequence). The chain's CDR3 is CASSHRQGSYEQYF. CDR3 DNA: TGTGCCAGTAGTCATCGACAGGGGTCCTACGAGCAGTACTTC.

This sequence joins TRBV5-1 and TRBJ1-2; 7 bases are shared with TRBD1. The length of the CDR3 is 15 residues. V shed 4 bases, J shed 2 bases, and the junction held 8 bases outside the gene matches. The V gene's germline CDR1 is SGHRS and CDR2 YFSETQ. The CDR3 coding sequence is TGCGCCAGCAGCCCAGGCGGACAGGTGAACTATGGCTACACCTTC. The encoded protein is CASSPGGQVNYGYTF.

Points on this clone: Sequence at one end of the junction differs from germline and may be a read error. The sample holds other DNA sequences that translate to the same CDR3. V is TRBV6-5 and J is TRBJ1-6; TRBD1 is a possible D gene (5 bases). This CDR3 has 15 residues. Germline V gene sequence: CDR1 MNHEY, CDR2 SVGAGI. The CDR3 DNA sequence: TGTGCCAGCAGGACACCACAGGAATATAATTCCCCCCTCCACTTT. Its translation is CASRTPQEYNSPLHF.

This clone is a singleton in its sample. V usage is TRBV5-4 and J usage is TRBJ1-2; 9 bases fit TRBD1. The CDR3 has 13 residues. Germline V lookup: CDR1 SGHNT, CDR2 YYREEE (reference sequence). V was clipped by 4 bases and J by 6 bases; unmatched bases: 4. CDR3 in amino acids: CASSMGQGDGYTF. In DNA form, the CDR3 reads TGTGCCAGCAGCATGGGACAGGGTGATGGCTACACCTTC.

This chain connects TRBV5-1 to TRBJ1-1; TRBD1 aligns across 8 bases. The length of the CDR3 is 15 residues. V shed 0 bases and J 2 bases; nucleotides not matched to a gene: 3. The germline V gene has CDR1 SGHRS and CDR2 YFSETQ. In DNA form, the CDR3 reads TGCGCCAGCAGCTTGGCGACAGGGGCTAACACTGAAGCTTTCTTT. It yields the protein CASSLATGANTEAFF.

The chain joins TRBV10-1 to TRBJ2-7, with D perhaps matching TRBD2 (6 bases). V shed 3 bases and J shed 0 bases, with 9 bases lying between them. The CDR3 has 14 residues. Germline assignment: CDR1 WNHNN and CDR2 SYGVQD (reference sequence). CDR3 sequence (DNA): TGCGCCAGCAGTGATTCTAGCGACTCCTACGAGCAGTACTTC. Amino acid sequence: CASSDSSDSYEQYF.

J is TRBJ1-1 and V is TRBV19; weak D call: TRBD1 (6 bases). Looked up from germline, CDR1 is LNHDA and CDR2 is SQIVND (reference sequence). The CDR3 loop spans 14 amino acids. The CDR3: CASGQLSLNTEAFF. CDR3 bases: TGTGCTAGTGGACAGCTCTCTTTGAACACTGAAGCTTTCTTT.

DNA of the CDR3: TGTGCCAGCGTCTGGTCGGGGTTCTACAATGAGCAGTTCTTC. Protein product: CASVWSGFYNEQFF. The V gene is TRBV6-1, the J gene TRBJ2-1; possible D gene TRBD2, 5 bases. Looked up from germline, CDR1 is MNHNS and CDR2 is SASEGT. The V gene lost 8 bases and the J gene lost 3 bases, with 14 bases spanning the gap. This CDR3 spans 14 amino acids.

The J gene is TRBJ1-2, the V gene TRBV5-1; no reliable D call. The length of the CDR3 is 15 residues. Trimming shortened V by 6 bases and J by 2 bases, and 17 bases separated the two germline ends. Germline values: CDR1 SGHRS, CDR2 YFSETQ. The CDR3 protein is CASTRGNNGNYGYTF. Written as DNA, the CDR3 is TGCGCCAGCACCCGCGGGAATAACGGAAACTATGGCTACACCTTC.

The chain couples TRBV5-6 to TRBJ1-1; TRBD1 might be the D (5 bases). The V end lost 0 bases, the J end lost 4 bases, and 13 bases lay between the germline ends. In germline, CDR1 is SGHDT, CDR2 YYEEEE. The CDR3 totals 15 residues. The chain's CDR3 is CASSLDRGGITEAFF. The CDR3 DNA reads TGTGCCAGCAGCTTGGATCGGGGGGGTATCACTGAAGCTTTCTTT. Looking up the rest from reference TRBV5-6 and TRBJ1-1 gives the full variable domain: DAGVTQSPTHLIKTRGQQVTLRCSPKSGHDTVSWYQQALGQGPQFIFQYYEEEERQRGNFPDRFSGHQFPNYSSELNVNALLLGDSALYLCASSLDRGGITEAFFGQGTRLTVV.

V usage is TRBV2 and J usage is TRBJ2-5; tentative D call: TRBD1 (6 bases). Trimming pared 5 bases from V and 1 base from J, leaving 14 bases between. There are 15 residues in the CDR3. Germline V CDR1 and CDR2: SNHLY, FYNNEI. CDR3 in DNA: TGTGCCAGCAGTAAATTTGTGGACAGCCAAGAGACCCAGTACTTC. Amino acids: CASSKFVDSQETQYF.

The V call is TRBV5-4, the J call TRBJ1-1, with 7 bases that match TRBD1. J was trimmed by 5 bases and V by 10 bases; bases with no gene match: 17. Germline loops: CDR1 SGHNT, CDR2 YYREEE (reference sequence). CDR3 length: 15 amino acids. CDR3 region: CAGSRQGPLWTEAFF. The CDR3 bases are TGTGCCGGATCTAGACAGGGCCCCCTGTGGACTGAAGCTTTCTTT.

V is TRBV29-1 and J is TRBJ2-7, with unresolved D. V lost 4 bases and J 7 bases, leaving 11 bases between the germline ends. CDR1 is SQVTM, CDR2 ANQGSEA, per germline. This CDR3 region has 11 residues. CDR3 in amino acids: CSVVRSGEQYF. In DNA form, the CDR3 reads TGCAGCGTTGTAAGGTCAGGTGAGCAGTACTTC.

The chain is built from TRBV5-1 and TRBJ2-7, with 7 nucleotides matching TRBD1. Germline V gene data show CDR1 as SGHRS and CDR2 as YFSETQ. The CDR3 totals 14 residues. J lost 5 bases, V lost 4 bases, and 9 bases had no gene match. The CDR3 spells CASSRGQVTHEQYF. CDR3 sequence (DNA): TGCGCCAGCAGCCGCGGACAGGTTACCCACGAGCAGTACTTC.

The chain combines TRBV27 with TRBJ2-1; D gene uncertain. Looked up from germline, CDR1 is MNHEY and CDR2 is SMNVEV (reference sequence). V lost 3 bases and J 0 bases, leaving 9 bases between the germline ends. The CDR3 is 15 amino acids. The CDR3, as DNA: TGTGCCAGCAGTTTTAGTGTTAGCTCCTACAATGAGCAGTTCTTC. It encodes CASSFSVSSYNEQFF.